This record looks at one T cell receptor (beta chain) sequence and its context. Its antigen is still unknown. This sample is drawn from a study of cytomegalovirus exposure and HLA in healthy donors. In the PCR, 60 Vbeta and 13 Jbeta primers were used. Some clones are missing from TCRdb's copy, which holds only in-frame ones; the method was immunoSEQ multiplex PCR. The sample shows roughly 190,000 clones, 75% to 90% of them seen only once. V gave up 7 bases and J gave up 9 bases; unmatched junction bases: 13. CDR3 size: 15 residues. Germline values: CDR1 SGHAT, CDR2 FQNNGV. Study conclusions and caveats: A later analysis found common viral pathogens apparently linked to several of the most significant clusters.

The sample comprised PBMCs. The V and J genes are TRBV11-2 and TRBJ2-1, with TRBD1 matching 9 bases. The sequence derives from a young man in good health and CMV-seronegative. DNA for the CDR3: TGTGCCAGCATTCTAAACAGGGGGCGCATGGGTGAGCAGTTCTTC. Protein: CASILNRGRMGEQFF.